Included here is one TCR beta chain sequence, with context. Its specificity is not known. This sample stems from a study of beta chain features in type 1 diabetes. The wider study: Patients did not differ from healthy donors in age, gender or cell yield. Study-level points and caveats: A closer apparent resemblance between naive, central memory and Treg TCRB repertoires was seen in patients than in healthy donors. Shorter TCRB CDR3s, moderately but significantly so, marked every one of the four CD4+ subsets in Type 1 diabetes patients. Whether HLA type influences TCRB rearrangement remained unresolved here.

Per the germline V gene, CDR1 is SNHLY and CDR2 is FYNNEI. The length of the CDR3 is 14 residues. V gave up 8 bases and J gave up 2 bases, with 10 bases separating them. What was sequenced were expressed TCRB transcripts, since all of the isolated RNA had been reverse transcribed. Generated by immunoSEQ multiplex PCR, the TCRdb table keeps only in-frame clones and is missing some. The data contain 100,000 to 150,000 clones, 9% of them singletons. The sequenced sample was central memory CD4+ T cells from blood. The clonotype comes from a man in his thirties or forties with type 1 diabetes. The chain has TRBV2 and TRBJ2-6; TRBD2 might be the D (5 bases). The CDR3 loop reads CASATSPGANVLTF. The CDR3 DNA reads TGTGCCAGCGCCACTAGTCCTGGGGCCAACGTCCTGACTTTC.